These T cell receptor beta chains were read from a single sample in a study of T cells in Graves' hyperthyroidism and ophthalmopathy. From the multiplex PCR reads, TCRdb called clonotypes with MiXCR, one entry per CDR3 protein. Among around 250,000 distinct CDR3 sequences, approximately 15% were seen once, and the ten largest hold about an eighth. Sample: blood. Receptors originate from a woman aged 40-49 years with Graves' hyperthyroidism that later progressed to Graves' ophthalmopathy. Both conserved end residues are part of each CDR3. A D gene is named only where the DNA matches it firmly. Part of the rows lack a size; the others show once, few, many or a class for expanded clones.

d_call	clone_size	j_call	v_call	cdr3_aa	cdr3_nt
-	many	TRBJ2-5	TRBV7-9	CASSLEGRPLWETQYF	TGTGCCAGCAGCTTGGAGGGACGCCCGTTATGGGAGACCCAGTACTTC
-	many	TRBJ1-1	TRBV30	CAWSRLGADTEAFF	TGTGCCTGGAGTCGTCTGGGGGCGGACACTGAAGCTTTCTTT
-	many	TRBJ2-7	TRBV2	CASSELEGRNEQYF	TGTGCCAGCAGTGAATTGGAGGGGCGCAACGAGCAGTACTTC
TRBD2	many	TRBJ2-5	TRBV6-1	CASSEGGQETQYF	TGTGCCAGCAGTGAGGGGGGGCAAGAGACCCAGTACTTC
-	many	TRBJ1-2	TRBV24-1	CATSDVQDPYGYTF	TGTGCCACCAGTGATGTGCAGGACCCCTATGGCTACACCTTC
-	many	TRBJ1-6	TRBV27	CAKEQEAPNSPLHF	TGTGCCAAAGAACAGGAAGCTCCTAATTCACCCCTCCACTTT
-	-	TRBJ1-1	TRBV12-3/TRBV12-4	CASSSDMNTEAFF	TGTGCCAGCAGTAGCGACATGAACACTGAAGCTTTCTTT
-	many	TRBJ2-2	TRBV30	CAWSGEVRGVTGELFF	TGTGCCTGGAGTGGGGAAGTAAGGGGGGTCACCGGGGAGCTGTTTTTT
-	many	TRBJ2-1	TRBV20-1	CSARLSFKPYEQFF	TGCAGTGCTAGACTCTCTTTCAAGCCGTATGAGCAGTTCTTC
-	many	TRBJ1-6	TRBV2	CASSRARLDNSPLHF	TGTGCCAGCAGCAGGGCCCGCCTCGATAATTCACCCCTCCACTTT